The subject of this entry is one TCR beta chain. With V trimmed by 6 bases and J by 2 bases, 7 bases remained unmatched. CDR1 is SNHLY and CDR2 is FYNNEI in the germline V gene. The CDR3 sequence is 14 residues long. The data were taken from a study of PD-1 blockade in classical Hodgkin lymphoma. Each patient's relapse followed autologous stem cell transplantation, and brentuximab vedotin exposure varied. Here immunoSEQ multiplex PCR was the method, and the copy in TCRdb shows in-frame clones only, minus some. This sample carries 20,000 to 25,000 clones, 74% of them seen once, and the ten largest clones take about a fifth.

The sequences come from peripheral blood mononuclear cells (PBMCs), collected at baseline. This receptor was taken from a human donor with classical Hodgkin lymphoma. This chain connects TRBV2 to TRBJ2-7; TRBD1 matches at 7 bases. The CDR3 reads CASSPDRITYEQYF. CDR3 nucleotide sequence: TGTGCCAGCAGCCCGGACAGGATTACCTACGAGCAGTACTTC.